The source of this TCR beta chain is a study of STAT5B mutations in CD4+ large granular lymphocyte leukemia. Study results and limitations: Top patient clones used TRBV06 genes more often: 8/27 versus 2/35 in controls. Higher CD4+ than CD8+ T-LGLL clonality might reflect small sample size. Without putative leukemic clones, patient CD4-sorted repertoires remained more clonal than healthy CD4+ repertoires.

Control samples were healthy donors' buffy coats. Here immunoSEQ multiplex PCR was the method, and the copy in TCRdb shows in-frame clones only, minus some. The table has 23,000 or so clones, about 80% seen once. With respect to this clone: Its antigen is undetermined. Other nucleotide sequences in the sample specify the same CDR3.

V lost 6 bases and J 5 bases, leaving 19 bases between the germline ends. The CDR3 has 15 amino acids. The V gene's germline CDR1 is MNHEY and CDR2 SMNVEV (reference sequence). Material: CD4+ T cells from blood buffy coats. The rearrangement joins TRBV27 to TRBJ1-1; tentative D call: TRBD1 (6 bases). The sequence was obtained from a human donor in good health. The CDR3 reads CASSPTQQGRTEAFF. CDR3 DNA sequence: TGTGCCAGCAGCCCCACCCAACAGGGTCGAACTGAAGCTTTCTTT.